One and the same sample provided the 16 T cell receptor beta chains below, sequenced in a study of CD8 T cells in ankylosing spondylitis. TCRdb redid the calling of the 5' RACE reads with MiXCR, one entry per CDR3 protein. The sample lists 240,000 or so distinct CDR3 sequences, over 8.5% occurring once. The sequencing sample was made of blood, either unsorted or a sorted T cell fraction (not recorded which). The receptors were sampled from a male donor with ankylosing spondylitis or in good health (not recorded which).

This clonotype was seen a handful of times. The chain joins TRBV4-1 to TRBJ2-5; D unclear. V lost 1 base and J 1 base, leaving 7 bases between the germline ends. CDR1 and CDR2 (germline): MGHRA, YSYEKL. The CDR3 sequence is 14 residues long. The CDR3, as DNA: TGCGCCAGCAGCCAAGTATGGGGCCAAGAGACCCAGTACTTC. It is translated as CASSQVWGQETQYF.

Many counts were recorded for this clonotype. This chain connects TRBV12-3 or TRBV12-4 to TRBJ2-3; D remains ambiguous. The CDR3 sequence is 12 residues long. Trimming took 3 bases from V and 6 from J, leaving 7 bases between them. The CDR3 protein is CASSFMLDTQYF. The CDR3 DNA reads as TGTGCCAGCAGTTTTATGTTGGATACGCAGTATTTT.

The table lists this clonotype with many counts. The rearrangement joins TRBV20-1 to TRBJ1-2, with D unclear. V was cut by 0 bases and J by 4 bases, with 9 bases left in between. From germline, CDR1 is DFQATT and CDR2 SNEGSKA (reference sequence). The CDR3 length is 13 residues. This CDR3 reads CSARDTTAYGYTF. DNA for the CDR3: TGCAGTGCTAGAGACACAACGGCCTATGGCTACACCTTC.

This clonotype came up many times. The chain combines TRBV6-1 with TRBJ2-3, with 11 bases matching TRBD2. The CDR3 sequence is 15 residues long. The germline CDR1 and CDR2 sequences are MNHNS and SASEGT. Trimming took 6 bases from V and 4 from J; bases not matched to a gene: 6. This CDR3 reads CASRSSGGPSDTQYF. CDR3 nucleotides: TGTGCCAGCAGATCTAGCGGGGGGCCGTCAGATACGCAGTATTTT.

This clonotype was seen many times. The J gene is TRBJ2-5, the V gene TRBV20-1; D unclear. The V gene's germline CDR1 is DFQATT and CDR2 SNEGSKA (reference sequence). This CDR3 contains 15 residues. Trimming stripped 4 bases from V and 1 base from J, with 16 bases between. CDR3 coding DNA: TGCAGTGCTAAAGGCGAATCGTCCTTCCAAGAGACCCAGTACTTC. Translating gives CSAKGESSFQETQYF.

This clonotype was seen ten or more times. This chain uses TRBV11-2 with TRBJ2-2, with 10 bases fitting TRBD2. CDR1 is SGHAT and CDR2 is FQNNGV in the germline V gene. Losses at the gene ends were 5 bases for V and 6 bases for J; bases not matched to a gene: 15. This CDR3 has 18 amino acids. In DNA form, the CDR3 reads TGTGCCAGCAGCCCACGTTTGGGGACTAGCGAGTTCCCCGGGGAGCTGTTTTTT. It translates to CASSPRLGTSEFPGELFF.

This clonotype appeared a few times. The CDR3 nucleotides are TGTGCCCACATGAACACTGAAGCTTTCTTT. Protein: CAHMNTEAFF. The gene calls are TRBV30 and TRBJ1-1; D gene ambiguous. The V end lost 8 bases, the J end lost 0 bases, and 4 bases lay between the germline ends. CDR3 size: 10 residues. Per the germline V gene, CDR1 is GTSNPN and CDR2 is SVGIG (reference sequence).

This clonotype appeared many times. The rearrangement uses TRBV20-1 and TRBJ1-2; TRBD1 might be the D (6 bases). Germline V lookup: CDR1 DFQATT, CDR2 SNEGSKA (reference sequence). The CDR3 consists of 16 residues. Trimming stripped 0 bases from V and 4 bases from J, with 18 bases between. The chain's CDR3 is CSARDQTGPYAYGYTF. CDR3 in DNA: TGCAGTGCTAGAGACCAAACAGGGCCTTACGCCTATGGCTACACCTTC.

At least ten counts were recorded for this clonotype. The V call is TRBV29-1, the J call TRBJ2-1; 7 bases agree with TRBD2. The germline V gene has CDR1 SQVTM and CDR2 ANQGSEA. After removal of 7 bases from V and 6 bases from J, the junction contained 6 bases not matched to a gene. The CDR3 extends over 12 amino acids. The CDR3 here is CSDRDYGNEQFF. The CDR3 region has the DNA TGCAGCGATCGGGACTACGGCAATGAGCAGTTCTTC.

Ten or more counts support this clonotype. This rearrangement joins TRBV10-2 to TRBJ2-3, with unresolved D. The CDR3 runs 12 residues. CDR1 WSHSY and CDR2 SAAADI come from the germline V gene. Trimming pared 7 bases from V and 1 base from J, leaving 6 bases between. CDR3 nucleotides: TGCGCCAGCAAGGTCGGCACAGATACGCAGTATTTT. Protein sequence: CASKVGTDTQYF.

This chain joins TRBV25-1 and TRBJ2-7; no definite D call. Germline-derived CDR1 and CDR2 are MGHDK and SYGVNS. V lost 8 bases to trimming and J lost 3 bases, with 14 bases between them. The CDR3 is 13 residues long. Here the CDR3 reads CASSGEGYYEQYF. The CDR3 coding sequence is TGTGCCAGCTCTGGCGAAGGGTACTACGAGCAGTACTTC.

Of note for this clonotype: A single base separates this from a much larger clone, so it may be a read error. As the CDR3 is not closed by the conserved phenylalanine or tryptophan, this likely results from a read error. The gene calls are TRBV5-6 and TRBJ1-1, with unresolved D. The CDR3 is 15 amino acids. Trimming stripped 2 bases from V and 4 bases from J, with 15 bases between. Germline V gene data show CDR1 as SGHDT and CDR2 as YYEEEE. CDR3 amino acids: CASSFPSADLTEAFL. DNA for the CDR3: TGTGCCAGCAGCTTTCCCTCTGCGGATCTCACTGAAGCTTTCCTT.

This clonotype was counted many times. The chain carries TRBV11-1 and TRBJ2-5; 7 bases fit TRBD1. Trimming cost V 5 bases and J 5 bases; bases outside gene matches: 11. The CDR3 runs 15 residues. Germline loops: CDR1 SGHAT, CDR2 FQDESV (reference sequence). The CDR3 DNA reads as TGTGCCAGCAGCCCCCATACAGGGGCCGGGGAGACCCAGTACTTC. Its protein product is CASSPHTGAGETQYF.

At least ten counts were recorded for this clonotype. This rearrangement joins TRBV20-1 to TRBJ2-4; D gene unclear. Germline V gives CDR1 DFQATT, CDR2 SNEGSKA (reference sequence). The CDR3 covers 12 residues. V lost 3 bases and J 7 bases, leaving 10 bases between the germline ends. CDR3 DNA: TGCAGTGCTAGTGCTTGGATGAACATTCAGTACTTC. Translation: CSASAWMNIQYF.

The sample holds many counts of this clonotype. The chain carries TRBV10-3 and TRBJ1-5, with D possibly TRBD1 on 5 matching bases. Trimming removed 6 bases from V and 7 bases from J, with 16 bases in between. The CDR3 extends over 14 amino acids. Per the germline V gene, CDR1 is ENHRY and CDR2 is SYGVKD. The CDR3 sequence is CAIRGGSTGQPQHF. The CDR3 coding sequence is TGTGCCATCAGGGGGGGGTCCACCGGCCAGCCCCAGCATTTT.

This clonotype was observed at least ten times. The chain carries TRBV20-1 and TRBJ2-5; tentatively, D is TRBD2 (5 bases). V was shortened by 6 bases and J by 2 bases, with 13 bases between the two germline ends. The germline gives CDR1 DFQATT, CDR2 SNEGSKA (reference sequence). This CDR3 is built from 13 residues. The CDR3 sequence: CSAGPSGQETQYF. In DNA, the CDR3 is TGCAGTGCCGGCCCCAGCGGACAAGAGACCCAGTACTTC.